Listed below are T cell receptor beta chains from one sample, sequenced in a study of blood T cell repertoires in COVID-19. Data came from immunoSEQ multiplex PCR; TCRdb stores just in-frame clones and leaves some out. The sample has a few hundred thousand clones, 70% to 90% seen once. The sample comprised PBMCs or T cells enriched from blood (not recorded which). These receptors were obtained from a woman aged 40-49 years who had recovered from COVID-19. The CDR3 runs from the conserved cysteine through the conserved F or W. A D gene is named only where the DNA matches it firmly. Rows may omit the clone size; those that give it use once, few, many or a size class.

d_call clone_size j_call v_call cdr3_nt cdr3_aa
NA few TRBJ1-5 TRBV10-3 TGTGCCATCAGTGATGGCACGGGGGTTAATCAGCCCCAGCATTTT CAISDGTGVNQPQHF
NA NA TRBJ2-5 TRBV2 TGTGCCAGCAGTGCGTTGCGGAGGGGGGGCCAAGAGACCCAGTACTTC CASSALRRGGQETQYF
TRBD1 NA TRBJ2-1 TRBV7-9 TGTGCCAGCAGCTTCCGGGACAGGGAGAATGAGCAGTTCTTC CASSFRDRENEQFF
TRBD1 NA TRBJ2-1 TRBV18 TGTGCCAGCTCACTTGCCGGGACAGGGTCAGTTAATGAGCAGTTCTTC CASSLAGTGSVNEQFF
TRBD1 NA TRBJ1-5 TRBV18 TGTGCCAGCTCCGGACAGGGGGCAGGCCAGCCCCAGCATTTT CASSGQGAGQPQHF
TRBD2 NA TRBJ2-1 TRBV7-7 TGTGCTAGCAGCTTAGAACTAGCGATCAACAATGAGCAGTTCTTC CASSLELAINNEQFF
NA NA TRBJ2-7 TRBV7-3 TGTGCCAGCAGCTTAATGGGGTCGGGGGAGCAGTACTTC CASSLMGSGEQYF
NA NA TRBJ1-2 TRBV18 TGTGCCAGCTCACCTCAGAAGGAGGGCGCGGGAAAGGGCTACACCTTC CASSPQKEGAGKGYTF
TRBD1 NA TRBJ1-5 TRBV18 TGTGCCAGCTCACCGGACAGGGGGTTCGAGCAGCCCCAGCATTTT CASSPDRGFEQPQHF
NA NA TRBJ1-1 TRBV5-8 TGTGCCAGCAGCGCGACAGGGAACACTGAAGCTTTCTTT CASSATGNTEAFF
NA NA TRBJ1-1 TRBV5-1 TGCGCCAGCAGCTTGCGGACTGTGAACACTGAAGCTTTCTTT CASSLRTVNTEAFF
TRBD2 NA TRBJ2-5 TRBV3-1/TRBV3-2 TGTGCCAGCAGCCAACCCTGGGGACTAGCGGGGAAAGAGACCCAGTACTTC CASSQPWGLAGKETQYF
TRBD1 NA TRBJ2-3 TRBV9 TGTGCCAGCAGCGTAGGAGGGGGCGCGGATACGCAGTATTTT CASSVGGGADTQYF
TRBD1 NA TRBJ1-5 TRBV19 TGTGCCAGTCAGAACAGGGGGGGTCAGCCCCAGCATTTT CASQNRGGQPQHF
TRBD1 NA TRBJ1-5 TRBV27 TGTGCCAGCAGGGGACAGGCGAGGGGTCAGCCCCAGCATTTT CASRGQARGQPQHF
TRBD1 NA TRBJ2-1 TRBV19 TGTGCCAGTAGTAACCGGGACAGGGGGGTCAATGAGCAGTTCTTC CASSNRDRGVNEQFF
TRBD1 NA TRBJ1-3 TRBV7-9 TGTGCCAGCAGCCACCGGACAGGGGTAAACACCATATATTTT CASSHRTGVNTIYF
TRBD2 NA TRBJ2-7 TRBV15 TGTGCCACCAGCAGAAACCGCGGGGGGGACTACGAGCAGTACTTC CATSRNRGGDYEQYF
NA NA TRBJ1-3 TRBV7-9 TGTGCCAGCAGCCCCCGACAGGCCAGCTCTGGAAACACCATATATTTT CASSPRQASSGNTIYF
NA NA TRBJ2-1 TRBV6-5 TGTGCCAGCAGTTACCAAGGCGGACAGGGAGGGAATGAGCAGTTCTTC CASSYQGGQGGNEQFF
TRBD1 NA TRBJ1-1 TRBV24-1 TGTGCCACCAGTGGACAGGGAGAGACTGAAGCTTTCTTT CATSGQGETEAFF
TRBD1 NA TRBJ2-3 TRBV18 TGTGCCAGCTCGAGGGACAGGGGACCCACAGATACGCAGTATTTT CASSRDRGPTDTQYF
NA NA TRBJ1-6 TRBV11-2 TGTGCCAGCAGCCCTGGACCGGGATCACCCCTCCACTTT CASSPGPGSPLHF
NA NA TRBJ2-2 TRBV29-1 TGCAGCGGGACTCTCCCCGGGGACACCGGGGAGCTGTTTTTT CSGTLPGDTGELFF
NA NA TRBJ2-7 TRBV6-5 TGTGCCGCCCAGAATTCCTTTGAAGGGAGAAAGCAGTACTTC CAAQNSFEGRKQYF
NA NA TRBJ1-1 TRBV30 TGTGCCTGGAAGGCCGATAACAGGGACGACACTGAAGCTTTCTTT CAWKADNRDDTEAFF